This paragraph covers one TCR beta chain sequence. What it binds is unknown. Only in-frame clones appear in the TCRdb table, and some are missing; sequencing was by immunoSEQ multiplex PCR. The sample records more than 80,000 clones, 91% being singletons. The sample comes from a study of T cell responses to AZD1222 COVID-19 vaccine. Study-wide results and caveats: Baseline seropositivity characterized only a handful of AZD1222 recipients. Spike-spanning, vaccine-associated CD4 TCRs were dominant at 160-218 and 743-854. There were mostly white British donors and more females than males, and clonal diversity was possibly underestimated. Repertoire collection took place solely once the T cell response had peaked.

The ends were cut back, 5 bases at V and 3 bases at J, with 16 bases in the middle. Germline V gene lookup returns CDR1 SEHNR and CDR2 FQNEAQ (reference sequence). The CDR3 totals 16 residues. The chain has TRBV7-9 and TRBJ1-4; D unresolved. This specimen consisted of peripheral blood, obtained 28 days after the second AZD1222 dose. The receptor's source is an adult who received the AZD1222 COVID-19 vaccine. The CDR3 DNA is TGTGCCAGCAGCGTGGGTGGGGATTGGCCTAATGAAAAACTGTTTTTT. Translated, it gives CASSVGGDWPNEKLFF. Based on the CDR3 plus reference TRBV7-9 and TRBJ1-4, the full variable domain is DTGVSQNPRHKITKRGQNVTFRCDPISEHNRLYWYRQTLGQGPEFLTYFQNEAQLEKSRLLSDRFSAERPKGSFSTLEIQRTEQGDSAMYLCASSVGGDWPNEKLFFGSGTQLSVL.